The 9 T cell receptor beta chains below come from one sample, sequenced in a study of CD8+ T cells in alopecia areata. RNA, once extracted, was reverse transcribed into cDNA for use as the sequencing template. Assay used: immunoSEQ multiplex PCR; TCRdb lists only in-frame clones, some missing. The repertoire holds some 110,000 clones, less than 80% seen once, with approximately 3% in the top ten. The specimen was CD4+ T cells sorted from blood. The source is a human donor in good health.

CDR3 bases: TGCGCCAGCAGCCCCAGGGCCGGGATCCGCGAGCAGTACTTC. This gives the protein CASSPRAGIREQYF. The chain has TRBV5-1 and TRBJ2-7; possibly TRBD1 or TRBD2 for D (5 bases each). V was pared by 4 bases and J by 6 bases, with 17 bases between. The CDR3 is 14 amino acids. CDR1 is SGHRS, CDR2 YFSETQ, per germline.

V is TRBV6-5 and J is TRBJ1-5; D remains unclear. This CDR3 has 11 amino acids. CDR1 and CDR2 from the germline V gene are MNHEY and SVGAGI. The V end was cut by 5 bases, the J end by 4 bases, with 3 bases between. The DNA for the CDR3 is TGTGCCAGCAGTGAAAATCAGCCCCAGCATTTT. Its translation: CASSENQPQHF.

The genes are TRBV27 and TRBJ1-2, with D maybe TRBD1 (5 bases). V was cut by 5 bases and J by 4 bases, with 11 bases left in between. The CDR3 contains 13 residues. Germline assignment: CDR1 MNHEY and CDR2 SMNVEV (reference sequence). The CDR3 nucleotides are TGTGCCAGCAGTCCGGTGGGGCCCTATGGCTACACCTTC. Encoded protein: CASSPVGPYGYTF.

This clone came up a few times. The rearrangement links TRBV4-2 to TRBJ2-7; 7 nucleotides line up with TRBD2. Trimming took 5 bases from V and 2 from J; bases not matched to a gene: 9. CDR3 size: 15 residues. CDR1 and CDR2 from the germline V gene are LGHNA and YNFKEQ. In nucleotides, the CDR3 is TGTGCCAGCAGCTCGAACTCCGGGGGGACCTACGAGCAGTACTTC. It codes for CASSSNSGGTYEQYF.

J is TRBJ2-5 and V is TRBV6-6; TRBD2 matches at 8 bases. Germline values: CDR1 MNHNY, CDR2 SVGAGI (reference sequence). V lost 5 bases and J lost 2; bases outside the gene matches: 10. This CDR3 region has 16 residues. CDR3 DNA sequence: TGTGCCAGCAGTAAGAAGCCGGCTAGCGGGCAAGAGACCCAGTACTTC. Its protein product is CASSKKPASGQETQYF.

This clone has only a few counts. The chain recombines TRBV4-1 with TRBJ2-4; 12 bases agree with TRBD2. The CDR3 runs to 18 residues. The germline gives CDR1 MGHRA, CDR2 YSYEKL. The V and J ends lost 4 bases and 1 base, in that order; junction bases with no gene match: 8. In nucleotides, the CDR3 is TGCGCCAGCAGCCCGGGACTAGCGGGCGGAATGGCCAAAAACATTCAGTACTTC. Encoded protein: CASSPGLAGGMAKNIQYF.

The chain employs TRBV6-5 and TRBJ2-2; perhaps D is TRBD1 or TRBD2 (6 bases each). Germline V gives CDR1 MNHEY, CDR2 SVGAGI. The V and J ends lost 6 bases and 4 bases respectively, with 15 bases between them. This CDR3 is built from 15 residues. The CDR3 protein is CASRTTGAGTGELFF. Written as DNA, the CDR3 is TGTGCCAGCAGAACTACGGGGGCCGGCACCGGGGAGCTGTTTTTT.

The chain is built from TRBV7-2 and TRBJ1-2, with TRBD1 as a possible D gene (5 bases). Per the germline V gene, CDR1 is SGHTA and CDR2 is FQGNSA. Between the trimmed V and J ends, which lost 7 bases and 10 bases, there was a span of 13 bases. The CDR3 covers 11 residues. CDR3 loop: CASTSTVDYTF. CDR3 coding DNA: TGTGCCAGCACCTCGACAGTGGACTACACCTTC.

CDR3 amino acids: CASRKLAGGQNEQFF. CDR3 DNA sequence: TGTGCCAGCAGGAAACTAGCGGGGGGGCAGAATGAGCAGTTCTTC. The chain combines TRBV2 with TRBJ2-1; 13 positions agree with TRBD2. This CDR3 has 15 amino acids. CDR1 and CDR2 from the germline V gene are SNHLY and FYNNEI. The ends lost 6 bases at V and 7 bases at J; junction bases unmatched: 6.